This T cell receptor (beta chain) is from a study of T cells in localized non-small cell lung cancer. Germline values: CDR1 SGHNT, CDR2 YENEEA. This CDR3 is 17 amino acids long. Losses at the gene ends were 4 bases for V and 10 bases for J; bases not matched to a gene: 12. Findings and limits, study-wide: In adjacent lung appeared a median around 59 of the top 100 tumor clones. Of the tissues analyzed, uninvolved adjacent lung showed maximal T cell clonality, greater than tumor. Sequencing covered just one tumor region, so heterogeneity cannot be ruled out. Higher T cell density in the blood was associated with longer overall survival, whereas higher adjacent-lung clonality associated with shorter survival.

This clone was observed a handful of times. No antigen is known for it. Some clones are missing from TCRdb's copy, which holds only in-frame ones; the method was immunoSEQ multiplex PCR. The table records over a thousand clones, approximately 26% of them present only once. V is TRBV11-3 and J is TRBJ2-1; 14 nucleotides line up with TRBD2. The starting material was normal lung tissue next to the tumor, obtained before any cancer treatment. The TCR was taken from a woman between 40 and 69 years old with stage I squamous cell lung carcinoma. CDR3 DNA: TGTGCCAGCAGCTGGGGACTAGCGGGAGAGTCAGTCTGGGAGCAGTTCTTC. This gives the protein CASSWGLAGESVWEQFF.